What follows describes a single T cell receptor (beta chain). This sample is drawn from a study of blood T cell repertoires in COVID-19. Study-wide background: Nucleic acid was either cDNA or gDNA, and it came from T cells, B-cell-depleted T cells, or PBMCs.

Measured with immunoSEQ multiplex PCR; TCRdb has only the in-frame clones, and not every one. The table lists tens of thousands of clones, approximately 90% of them singletons. V dropped 5 bases and J dropped 1; count of bases not matched to a gene: 11. The CDR3 length is 18 residues. From germline, CDR1 is ENHRY and CDR2 SYGVKD. The source of this sequence is an older woman with COVID-19, enrolled during active disease. The V and J genes are TRBV10-3 and TRBJ2-3, with 11 bases that match TRBD2. Material for sequencing was peripheral blood. The DNA for the CDR3 is TGTGCCATCAGTCTACTAGCGGGAGAGCCCCCGGGCACAGATACGCAGTATTTT. Residues: CAISLLAGEPPGTDTQYF.